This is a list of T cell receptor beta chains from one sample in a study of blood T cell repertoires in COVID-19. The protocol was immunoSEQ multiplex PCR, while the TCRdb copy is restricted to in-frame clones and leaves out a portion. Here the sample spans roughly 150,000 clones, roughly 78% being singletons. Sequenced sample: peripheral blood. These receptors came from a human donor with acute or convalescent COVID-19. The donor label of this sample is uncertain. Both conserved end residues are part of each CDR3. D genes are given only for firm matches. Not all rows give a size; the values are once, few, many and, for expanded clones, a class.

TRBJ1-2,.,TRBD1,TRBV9,TGTGCCAGCAGCGAGGGGGACAGGACTAACTATGGCTACACCTTC,CASSEGDRTNYGYTF
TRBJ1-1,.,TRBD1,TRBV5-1,TGCGCCAGCAGCGGCTACGGACAGGGCACTGAAGCTTTCTTT,CASSGYGQGTEAFF
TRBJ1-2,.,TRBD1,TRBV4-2,TGTGCCAGCAGCCGAGATGCGGGACAGGGCGGTGGCTACACCTTC,CASSRDAGQGGGYTF
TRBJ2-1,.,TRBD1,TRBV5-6,TGTGCCAGCAGCTTGGCCGGCAGGGGGAAGAACAATGAGCAGTTCTTC,CASSLAGRGKNNEQFF
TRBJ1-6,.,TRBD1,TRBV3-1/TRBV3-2,TGTGCCAGCAGCCAAACCGGGACAGGGGTTTCACCCCTCCACTTT,CASSQTGTGVSPLHF
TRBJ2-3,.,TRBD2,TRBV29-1,TGCAGCGTTGAAGATCGGAGGACTAGAGTGGATACGCAGTATTTT,CSVEDRRTRVDTQYF
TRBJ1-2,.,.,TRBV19,TGTGCCAGTAGTGCAGGGTGGGGAGGCTACACCTTC,CASSAGWGGYTF
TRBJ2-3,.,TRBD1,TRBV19,TGTGCCAGTGGTAGCTTTAGGGGGCTCGCAGATACGCAGTATTTT,CASGSFRGLADTQYF
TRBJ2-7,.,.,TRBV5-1,TGCGCCAGCTCGCGGGCGGCAGGCTACGAGCAGTACTTC,CASSRAAGYEQYF
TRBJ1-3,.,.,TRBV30,TGTGCCTGGAACCAGGGAACGGGAAACACCATATATTTT,CAWNQGTGNTIYF
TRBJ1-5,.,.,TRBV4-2,TGTGCCAGCAGCCAAACCCCCTCGAGTGATTGGCAGCCCCAGCATTTT,CASSQTPSSDWQPQHF
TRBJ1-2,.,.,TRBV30,TGTGCCTGGAGTGTCACCGGTTATGGCTACACCTTC,CAWSVTGYGYTF
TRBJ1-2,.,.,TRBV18,TGTGCCAGCTCACCACGCCCCCAGGATGGCTACACCTTC,CASSPRPQDGYTF
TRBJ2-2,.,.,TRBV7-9,TGTGCCAGCAGCTTCAGTGTTGCCGGGGAGCTGTTTTTT,CASSFSVAGELFF
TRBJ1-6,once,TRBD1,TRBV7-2,TGTGCCAGCAGCTTGACAGGGGTTTCACCCCTCCACTTT,CASSLTGVSPLHF
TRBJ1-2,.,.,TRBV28,TGTGCCAGCAGTCTCAATCCTAAGGGGTATGGCTACACCTTC,CASSLNPKGYGYTF
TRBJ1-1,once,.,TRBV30,TGTGCCTGGAGTCTCGGGACTGAAGCTTTCTTT,CAWSLGTEAFF
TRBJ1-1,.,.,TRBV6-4,TGTGCCAGCAGTTCACAATCGACAGGGAACACTGAAGCTTTCTTT,CASSSQSTGNTEAFF
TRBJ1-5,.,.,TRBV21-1,TGTGCCAGCAGCGGTCGGACAGGAAGGGATCAGCCCCAGCATTTT,CASSGRTGRDQPQHF
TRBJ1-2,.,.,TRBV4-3,TGCGCCAGCAGCCACAACGGACTGAACTATGGCTACACCTTC,CASSHNGLNYGYTF
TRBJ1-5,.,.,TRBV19,TGTGCCAGTAGGACGGAGGGCTTCCAGTTTAATCAGCCCCAGCATTTT,CASRTEGFQFNQPQHF
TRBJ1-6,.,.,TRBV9,TGTGCCAGCAGCCTACAGGGTAGGAATTCACCCCTCCACTTT,CASSLQGRNSPLHF
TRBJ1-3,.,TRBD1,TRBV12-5,TGTGCTAGTGGTTTGCCCGACAGGGGGCGCGTATCGAGTGGAAACACCATATATTTT,CASGLPDRGRVSSGNTIYF
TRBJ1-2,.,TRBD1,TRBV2,TGTGCCAGCAGTCCATCACTCGGGACAGGGGTTGTTGGCTATGGCTACACCTTC,CASSPSLGTGVVGYGYTF
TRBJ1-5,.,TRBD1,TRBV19,TGTGCCAGTAGGGTACAGGGGGCAGGACAGCCCCAGCATTTT,CASRVQGAGQPQHF
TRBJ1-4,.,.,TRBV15,TGTGCCACCAGCAGAGCGCGGGCAACTAATGAAAAACTGTTTTTT,CATSRARATNEKLFF
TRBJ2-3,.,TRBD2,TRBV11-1,TGTGCCAGCAGCATACTAGCGGGGGTCACAGATACGCAGTATTTT,CASSILAGVTDTQYF
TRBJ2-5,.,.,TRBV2,TGTGCCAGCAGTGAAAGCGCAGGGGCCCAGTACTTC,CASSESAGAQYF
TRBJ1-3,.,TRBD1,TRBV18,TGTGCCAGCTCGCCTACGACAGGGCCTGGAAACACCATATATTTT,CASSPTTGPGNTIYF
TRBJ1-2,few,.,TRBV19,TGTGCCAGTATCTCTGGCACCTCCCGAGGAGGCTACACCTTC,CASISGTSRGGYTF
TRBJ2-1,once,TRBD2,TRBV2,TGTGCCAGCAGCGGACTAGCGGCTTACAATGAGCAGTTCTTC,CASSGLAAYNEQFF
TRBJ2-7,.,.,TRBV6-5,TGTGCCAGCAGTTATAATAGAGAGAGGAGCTCCTACGAGCAGTACTTC,CASSYNRERSSYEQYF
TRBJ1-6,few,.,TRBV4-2,TGTGCCAGCAGCCAGGCCGAACTCTCAACAGGCCTCAGGAATAATTCACCCCTCCACTTT,CASSQAELSTGLRNNSPLHF
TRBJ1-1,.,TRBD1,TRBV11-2,TGTGCCAGCAGCCACGGGACAGGTGAAGCTTTCTTT,CASSHGTGEAFF
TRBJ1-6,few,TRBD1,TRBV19,TGTGCCAGTAGGAGATCCGGGACAGGGAATTCACCCCTCCACTTT,CASRRSGTGNSPLHF
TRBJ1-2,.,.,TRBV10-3,TGTGCCATCAGTCCACAGTTTATATATGGCTACACCTTC,CAISPQFIYGYTF
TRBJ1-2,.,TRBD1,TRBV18,TGTGCCAGCTCACCTGGGGGGACAGGGCTCTCATACTATGGCTACACCTTC,CASSPGGTGLSYYGYTF
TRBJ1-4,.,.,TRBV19,TGTGCCAGTAGTATGGGGCAGGGCCTCGATAATGAAAAACTGTTTTTT,CASSMGQGLDNEKLFF
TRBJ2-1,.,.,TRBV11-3,TGTGCCAGCAGCCTCCACAGGGGGGGCAGCTCCTACAATGAGCAGTTCTTC,CASSLHRGGSSYNEQFF
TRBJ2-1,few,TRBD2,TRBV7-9,TGTGCCAGCGTTGCGGGGAGGGTTCGCTACAATGAGCAGTTCTTC,CASVAGRVRYNEQFF
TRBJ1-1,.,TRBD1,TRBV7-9,TGTGCCAGCAGTCAACAGGGGGAGGGCACTGAAGCTTTCTTT,CASSQQGEGTEAFF
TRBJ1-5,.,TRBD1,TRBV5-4,TGTGCCAGCAGGGATCCGGGACAGGATAATCAGCCCCAGCATTTT,CASRDPGQDNQPQHF
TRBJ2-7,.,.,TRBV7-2,TGTGCCAGCAGCTTAGGTCGGGGTTCCTACGAGCAGTACTTC,CASSLGRGSYEQYF